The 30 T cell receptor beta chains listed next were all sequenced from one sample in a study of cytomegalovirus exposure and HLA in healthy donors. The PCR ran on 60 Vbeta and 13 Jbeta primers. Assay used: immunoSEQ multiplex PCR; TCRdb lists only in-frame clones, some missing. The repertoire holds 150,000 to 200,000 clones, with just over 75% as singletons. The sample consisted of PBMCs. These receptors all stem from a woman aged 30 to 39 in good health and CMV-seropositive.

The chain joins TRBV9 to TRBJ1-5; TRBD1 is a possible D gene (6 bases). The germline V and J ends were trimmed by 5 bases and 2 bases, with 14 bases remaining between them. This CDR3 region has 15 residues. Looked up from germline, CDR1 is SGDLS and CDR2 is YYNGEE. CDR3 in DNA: TGTGCCAGCAGTGCCCCACAGGGTTGCAATCAGCCCCAGCATTTT. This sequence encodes CASSAPQGCNQPQHF. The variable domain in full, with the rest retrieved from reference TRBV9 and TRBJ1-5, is DSGVTQTPKHLITATGQRVTLRCSPRSGDLSVYWYQQSLDQGLQFLIQYYNGEERAKGNILERFSAQQFPDLHSELNLSSLELGDSALYFCASSAPQGCNQPQHFGDGTRLSIL.

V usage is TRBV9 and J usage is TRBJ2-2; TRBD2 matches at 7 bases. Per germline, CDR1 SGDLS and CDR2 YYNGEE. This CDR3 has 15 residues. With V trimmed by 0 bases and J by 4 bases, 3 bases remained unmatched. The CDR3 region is CASSVAGGATGELFF. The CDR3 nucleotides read TGTGCCAGCAGCGTAGCGGGAGGTGCCACCGGGGAGCTGTTTTTT.

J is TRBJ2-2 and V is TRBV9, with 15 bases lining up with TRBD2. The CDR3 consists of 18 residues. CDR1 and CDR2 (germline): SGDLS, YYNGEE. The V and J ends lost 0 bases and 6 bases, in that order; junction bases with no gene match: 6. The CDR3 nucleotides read TGTGCCAGCAGCGTAGCCCTGGGGACTAGCGGGAGGTCCGGGGAGCTGTTTTTT. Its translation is CASSVALGTSGRSGELFF.

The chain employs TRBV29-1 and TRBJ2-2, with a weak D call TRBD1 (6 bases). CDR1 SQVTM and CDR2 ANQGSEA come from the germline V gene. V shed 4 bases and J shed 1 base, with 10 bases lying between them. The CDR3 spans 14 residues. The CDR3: CSVGPGVNTGELFF. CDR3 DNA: TGCAGCGTTGGGCCAGGGGTGAACACCGGGGAGCTGTTTTTT.

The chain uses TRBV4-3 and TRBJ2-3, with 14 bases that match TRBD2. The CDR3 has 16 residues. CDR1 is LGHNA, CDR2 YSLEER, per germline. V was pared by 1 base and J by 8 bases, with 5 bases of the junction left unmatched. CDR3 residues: CASSQGGLAGVATQYF. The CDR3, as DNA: TGCGCCAGCAGCCAAGGGGGACTAGCGGGAGTAGCTACGCAGTATTTT.

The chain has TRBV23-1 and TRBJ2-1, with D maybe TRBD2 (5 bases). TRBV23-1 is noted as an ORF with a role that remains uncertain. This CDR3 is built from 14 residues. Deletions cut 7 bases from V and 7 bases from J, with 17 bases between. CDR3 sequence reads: CASTTRGFENEQFF. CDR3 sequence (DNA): TGCGCCAGCACTACGCGAGGGTTCGAGAATGAGCAGTTCTTC.

The chain's CDR3 is CASRRSERRYIQYF. The CDR3 nucleotides are TGTGCCAGCAGGCGATCGGAGAGGAGGTACATTCAGTACTTC. J is TRBJ2-4 and V is TRBV27, with D perhaps TRBD2 (5 bases). This CDR3 is built from 14 residues. V shed 6 bases and J shed 8 bases, with 17 bases lying between them. Germline V gene data show CDR1 as MNHEY and CDR2 as SMNVEV (reference sequence).

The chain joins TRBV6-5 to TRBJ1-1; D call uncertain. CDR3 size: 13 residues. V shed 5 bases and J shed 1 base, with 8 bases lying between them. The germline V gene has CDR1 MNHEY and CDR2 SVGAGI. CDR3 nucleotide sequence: TGTGCCAGCAGTAGAGGGCCGAACACTGAAGCTTTCTTT. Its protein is CASSRGPNTEAFF.

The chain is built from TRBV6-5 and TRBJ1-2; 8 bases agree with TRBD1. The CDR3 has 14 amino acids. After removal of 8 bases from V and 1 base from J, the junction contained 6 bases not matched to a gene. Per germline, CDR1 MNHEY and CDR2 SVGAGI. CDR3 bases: TGTGCCAGCGGGCGGACAGGGCTTAACTATGGCTACACCTTC. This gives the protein CASGRTGLNYGYTF.

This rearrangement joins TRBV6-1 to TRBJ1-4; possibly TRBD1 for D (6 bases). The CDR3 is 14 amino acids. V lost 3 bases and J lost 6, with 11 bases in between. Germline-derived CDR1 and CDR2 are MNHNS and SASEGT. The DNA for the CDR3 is TGTGCCAGCAGTGACAGGGGTTGGGATGAAAAACTGTTTTTT. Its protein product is CASSDRGWDEKLFF.

The CDR3 nucleotides read TGTGCCAGCAGTCTCGAGGGCCCCTATGAGCAGTTCTTC. Translating gives CASSLEGPYEQFF. This chain joins TRBV28 and TRBJ2-1; D is possibly TRBD2 (5 bases). The germline V gene encodes CDR1 MDHEN and CDR2 SYDVKM. The CDR3 is made up of 13 amino acids. V was clipped by 5 bases and J by 8 bases, with 13 bases between them.

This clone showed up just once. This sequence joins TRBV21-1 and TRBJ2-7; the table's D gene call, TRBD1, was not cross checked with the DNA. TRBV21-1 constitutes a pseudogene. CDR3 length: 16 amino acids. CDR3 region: CASSPTGDTEGYEQYF. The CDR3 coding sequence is TGTGCCAGCAGCCCAACCGGGGACACAGAGGGTTACGAGCAGTACTTC.

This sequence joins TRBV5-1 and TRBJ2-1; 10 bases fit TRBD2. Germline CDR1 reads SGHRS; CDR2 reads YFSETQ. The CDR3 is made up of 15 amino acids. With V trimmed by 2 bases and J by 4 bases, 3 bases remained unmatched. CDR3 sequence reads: CASSLTSGMYNEQFF. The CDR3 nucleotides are TGCGCCAGCAGCTTAACTAGCGGGATGTACAATGAGCAGTTCTTC.

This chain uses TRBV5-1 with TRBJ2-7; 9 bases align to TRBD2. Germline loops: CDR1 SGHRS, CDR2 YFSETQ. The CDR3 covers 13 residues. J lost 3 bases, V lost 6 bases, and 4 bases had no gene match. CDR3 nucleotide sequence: TGCGCCAGCAATAGCGGGGGAGGCTACGAGCAGTACTTC. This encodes CASNSGGGYEQYF.

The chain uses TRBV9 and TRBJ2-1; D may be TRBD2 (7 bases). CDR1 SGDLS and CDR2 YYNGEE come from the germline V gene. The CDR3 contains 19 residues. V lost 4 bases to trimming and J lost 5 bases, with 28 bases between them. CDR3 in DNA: TGTGCCAGCAGCTTTTTCGGTCAGGACACGGGGGCGGGGGACAATGAGCAGTTCTTC. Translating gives CASSFFGQDTGAGDNEQFF. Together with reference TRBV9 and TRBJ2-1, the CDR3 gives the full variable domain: DSGVTQTPKHLITATGQRVTLRCSPRSGDLSVYWYQQSLDQGLQFLIQYYNGEERAKGNILERFSAQQFPDLHSELNLSSLELGDSALYFCASSFFGQDTGAGDNEQFFGPGTRLTVL.

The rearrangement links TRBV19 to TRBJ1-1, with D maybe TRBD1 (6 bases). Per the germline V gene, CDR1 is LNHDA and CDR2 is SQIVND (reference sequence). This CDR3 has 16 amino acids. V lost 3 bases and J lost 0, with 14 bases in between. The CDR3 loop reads CASSIMAGVMNTEAFF. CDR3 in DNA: TGTGCCAGTAGTATTATGGCAGGGGTCATGAACACTGAAGCTTTCTTT. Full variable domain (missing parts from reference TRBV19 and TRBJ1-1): DGGITQSPKYLFRKEGQNVTLSCEQNLNHDAMYWYRQDPGQGLRLIYYSQIVNDFQKGDIAEGYSVSREKKESFPLTVTSAQKNPTAFYLCASSIMAGVMNTEAFFGQGTRLTVV.

The CDR3 bases are TGTGCCAGTAGTATAGTCTCAGGCGTCGAACCTGAAGCTTTCTTT. Protein sequence: CASSIVSGVEPEAFF. The chain uses TRBV19 and TRBJ1-1; D is unclear. Germline V lookup: CDR1 LNHDA, CDR2 SQIVND (reference sequence). The CDR3 is made up of 15 amino acids. Trimming shortened V by 1 base and J by 6 bases, and 15 bases separated the two germline ends.

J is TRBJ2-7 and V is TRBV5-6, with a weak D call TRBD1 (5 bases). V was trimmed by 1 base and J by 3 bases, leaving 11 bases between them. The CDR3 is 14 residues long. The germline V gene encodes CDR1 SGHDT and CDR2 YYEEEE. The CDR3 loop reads CASSLPPTDYEQYF. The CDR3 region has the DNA TGTGCCAGCAGCTTGCCTCCGACAGACTACGAGCAGTACTTC.

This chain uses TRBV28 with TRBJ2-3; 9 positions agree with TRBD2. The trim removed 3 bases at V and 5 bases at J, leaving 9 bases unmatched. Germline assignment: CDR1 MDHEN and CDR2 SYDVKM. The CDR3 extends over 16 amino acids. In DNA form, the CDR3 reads TGTGCCAGCAGTTTTCTGGCGGGAGGGCTTTTAGATACGCAGTATTTT. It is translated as CASSFLAGGLLDTQYF.

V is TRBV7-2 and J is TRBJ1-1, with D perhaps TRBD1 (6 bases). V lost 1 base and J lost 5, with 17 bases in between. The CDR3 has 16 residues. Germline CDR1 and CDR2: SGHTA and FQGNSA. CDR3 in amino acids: CASSLGHRAFGTEAFF. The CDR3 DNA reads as TGTGCCAGCAGCTTAGGGCACAGGGCATTCGGGACTGAAGCTTTCTTT.

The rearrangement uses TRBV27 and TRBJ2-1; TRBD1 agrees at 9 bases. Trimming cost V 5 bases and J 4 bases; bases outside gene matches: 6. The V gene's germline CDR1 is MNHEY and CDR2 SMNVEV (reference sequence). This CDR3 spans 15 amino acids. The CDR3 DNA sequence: TGTGCCAGCAGTCCCGGGACAGGGCCATACAATGAGCAGTTCTTC. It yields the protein CASSPGTGPYNEQFF.

The CDR3 bases are TGTGCCTGGAAGGGGGTAGTGACCTACGAGCAGTACTTC. As protein: CAWKGVVTYEQYF. This chain connects TRBV30 to TRBJ2-5; D might be TRBD1 (6 bases). The DNA end lines up better with TRBJ2-7; the J call may be wrong. CDR1 and CDR2 from the germline V gene are GTSNPN and SVGIG (reference sequence). This CDR3 is 13 amino acids long.

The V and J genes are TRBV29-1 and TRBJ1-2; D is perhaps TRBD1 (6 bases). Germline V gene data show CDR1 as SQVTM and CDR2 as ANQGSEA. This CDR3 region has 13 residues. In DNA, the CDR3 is TGCAGTGTTTCCCCGGGACAAGCTTCGGTTTCCACCTTC. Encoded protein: CSVSPGQASVSTF.

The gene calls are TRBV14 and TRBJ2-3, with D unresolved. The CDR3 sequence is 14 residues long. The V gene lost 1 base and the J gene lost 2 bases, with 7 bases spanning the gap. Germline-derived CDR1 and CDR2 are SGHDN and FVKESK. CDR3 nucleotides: TGTGCCAGCAGCCAAGGGCCAGACACAGATACGCAGTATTTT. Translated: CASSQGPDTDTQYF.

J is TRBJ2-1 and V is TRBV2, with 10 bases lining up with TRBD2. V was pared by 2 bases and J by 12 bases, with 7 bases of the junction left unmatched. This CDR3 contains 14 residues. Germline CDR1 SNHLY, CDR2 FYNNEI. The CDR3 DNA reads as TGTGCCAGCAGTGAAACTAGCGGGGCGCCCGGGCAGTTCTTC. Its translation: CASSETSGAPGQFF. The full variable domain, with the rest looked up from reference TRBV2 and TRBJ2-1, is EPEVTQTPSHQVTQMGQEVILRCVPISNHLYFYWYRQILGQKVEFLVSFYNNEISEKSEIFDDQFSVERPDGSNFTLKIRSTKLEDSAMYFCASSETSGAPGQFFGPGTRLTVL.

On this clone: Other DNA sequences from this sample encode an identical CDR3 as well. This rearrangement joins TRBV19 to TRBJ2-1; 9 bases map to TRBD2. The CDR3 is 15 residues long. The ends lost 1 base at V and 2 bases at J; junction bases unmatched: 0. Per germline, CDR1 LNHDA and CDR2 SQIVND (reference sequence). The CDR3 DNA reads TGTGCCAGTAGTATAGGGACTAGCGCCTACAATGAGCAGTTCTTC. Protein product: CASSIGTSAYNEQFF.

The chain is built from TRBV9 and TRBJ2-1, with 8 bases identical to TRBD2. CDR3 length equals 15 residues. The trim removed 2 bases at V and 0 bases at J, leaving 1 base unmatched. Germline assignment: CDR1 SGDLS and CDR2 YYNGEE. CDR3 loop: CASSVTSGSYNEQFF. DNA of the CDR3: TGTGCCAGCAGCGTTACTAGCGGCTCCTACAATGAGCAGTTCTTC.

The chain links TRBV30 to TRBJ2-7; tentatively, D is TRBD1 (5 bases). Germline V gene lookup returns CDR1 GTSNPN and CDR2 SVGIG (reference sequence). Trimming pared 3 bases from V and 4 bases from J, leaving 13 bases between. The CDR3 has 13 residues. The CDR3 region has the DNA TGTGCCTGGAGGGTTAAAGGGGTTTACGAGCAGTACTTC. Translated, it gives CAWRVKGVYEQYF.

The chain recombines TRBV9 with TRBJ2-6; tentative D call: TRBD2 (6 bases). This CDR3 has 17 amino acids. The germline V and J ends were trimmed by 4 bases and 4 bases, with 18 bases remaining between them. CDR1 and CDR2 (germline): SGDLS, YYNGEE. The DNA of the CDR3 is TGTGCCAGCAGCACCCCCCAGGGACTTGGGGGGGCCAACGTCCTGACTTTC. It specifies CASSTPQGLGGANVLTF.

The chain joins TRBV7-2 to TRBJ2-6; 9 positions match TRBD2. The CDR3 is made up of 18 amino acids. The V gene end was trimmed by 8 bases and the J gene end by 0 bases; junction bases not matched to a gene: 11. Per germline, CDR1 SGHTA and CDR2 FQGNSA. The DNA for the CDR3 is TGTGCCAGCCAGATTGGCGGGAGGGCTCACTCTGGGGCCAACGTCCTGACTTTC. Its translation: CASQIGGRAHSGANVLTF.